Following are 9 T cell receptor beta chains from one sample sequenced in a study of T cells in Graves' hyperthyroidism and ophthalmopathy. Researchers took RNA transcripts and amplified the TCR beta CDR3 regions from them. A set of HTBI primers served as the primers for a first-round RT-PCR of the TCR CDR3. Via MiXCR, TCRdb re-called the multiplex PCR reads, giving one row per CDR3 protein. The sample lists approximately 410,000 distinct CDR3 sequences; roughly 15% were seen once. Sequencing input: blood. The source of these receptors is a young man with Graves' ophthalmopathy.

Here the CDR3 reads CASSWDRGNTGELFF. CDR3 in DNA: TGCGCCAGCAGCTGGGACAGGGGGAACACCGGGGAGCTGTTTTTT. This chain connects TRBV5-1 to TRBJ2-2, with TRBD1 matching over 10 bases. From germline, CDR1 is SGHRS and CDR2 YFSETQ. The CDR3 is 15 residues long. Trimming cost V 3 bases and J 1 base; bases outside gene matches: 0.

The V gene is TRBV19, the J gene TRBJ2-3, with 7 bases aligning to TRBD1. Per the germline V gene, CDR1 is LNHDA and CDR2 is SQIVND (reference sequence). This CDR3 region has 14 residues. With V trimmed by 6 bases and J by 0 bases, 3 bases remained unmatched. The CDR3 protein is CASRWTGSTDTQYF. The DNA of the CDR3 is TGTGCCAGTAGGTGGACAGGCAGCACAGATACGCAGTATTTT.

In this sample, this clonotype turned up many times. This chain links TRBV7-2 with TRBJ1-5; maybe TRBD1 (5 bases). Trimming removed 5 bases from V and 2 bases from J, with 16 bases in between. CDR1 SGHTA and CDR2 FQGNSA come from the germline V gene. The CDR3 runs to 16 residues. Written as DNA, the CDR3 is TGTGCCAGCAGCCGCGGGGGGGGGGGTGGCAATCAGCCCCAGCATTTT. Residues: CASSRGGGGGNQPQHF.

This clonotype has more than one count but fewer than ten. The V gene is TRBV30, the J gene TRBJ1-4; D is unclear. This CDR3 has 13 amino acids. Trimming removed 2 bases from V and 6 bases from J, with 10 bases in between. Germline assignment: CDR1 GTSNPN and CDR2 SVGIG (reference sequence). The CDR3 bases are TGTGCCTGGAGTCCGGACGATGATGAAAAACTGTTTTTT. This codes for CAWSPDDDEKLFF. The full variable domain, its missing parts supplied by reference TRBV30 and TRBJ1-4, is SQTIHQWPATLVQPVGSPLSLECTVEGTSNPNLYWYRQAAGRGLQLLFYSVGIGQISSEVPQNLSASRPQDRQFILSSKKLLLSDSGFYLCAWSPDDDEKLFFGSGTQLSVL.

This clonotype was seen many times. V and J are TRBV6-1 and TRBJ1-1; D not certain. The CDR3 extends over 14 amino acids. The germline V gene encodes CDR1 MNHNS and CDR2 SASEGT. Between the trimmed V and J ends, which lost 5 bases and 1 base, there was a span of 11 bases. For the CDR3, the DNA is TGTGCCAGCAGTTATACAGCCACGAACACTGAAGCTTTCTTT. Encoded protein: CASSYTATNTEAFF.

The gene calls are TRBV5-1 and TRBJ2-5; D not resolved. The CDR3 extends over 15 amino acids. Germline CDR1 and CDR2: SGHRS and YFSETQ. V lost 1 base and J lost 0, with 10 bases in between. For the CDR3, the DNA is TGCGCCAGCAGCTTGCGGGCCACGTACCAAGAGACCCAGTACTTC. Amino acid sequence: CASSLRATYQETQYF. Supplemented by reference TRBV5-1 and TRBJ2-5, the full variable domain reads KAGVTQTPRYLIKTRGQQVTLSCSPISGHRSVSWYQQTPGQGLQFLFEYFSETQRNKGNFPGRFSGRQFSNSRSEMNVSTLELGDSALYLCASSLRATYQETQYFGPGTRLLVL.

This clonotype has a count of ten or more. CDR3 sequence reads: CASSQGPLQFF. The CDR3 bases are TGTGCCAGCAGCCAAGGACCGCTTCAGTTCTTC. The V gene is TRBV3-1, the J gene TRBJ2-1; D is unclear. The CDR3 covers 11 residues. V was cut by 1 base and J by 13 bases, with 8 bases left in between. Per germline, CDR1 LGHDT and CDR2 YNNKEL (reference sequence).

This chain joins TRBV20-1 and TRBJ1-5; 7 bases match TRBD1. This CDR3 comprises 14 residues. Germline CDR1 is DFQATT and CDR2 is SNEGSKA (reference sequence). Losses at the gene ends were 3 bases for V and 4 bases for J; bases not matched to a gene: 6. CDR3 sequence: CSARAGQANQPQHF. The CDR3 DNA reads TGCAGTGCTAGGGCCGGACAGGCAAATCAGCCCCAGCATTTT.

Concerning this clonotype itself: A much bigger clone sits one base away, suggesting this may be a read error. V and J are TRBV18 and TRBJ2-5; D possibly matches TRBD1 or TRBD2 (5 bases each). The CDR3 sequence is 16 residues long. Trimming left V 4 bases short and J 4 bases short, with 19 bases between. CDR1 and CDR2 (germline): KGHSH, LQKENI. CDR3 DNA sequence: TGTGCCAGCTCACGCAACGGACGGGGCGAGGGAGAGACCCAGTACTTC. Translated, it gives CASSRNGRGEGETQYF.